The T cell receptor (beta chain) described here comes from a study of cytomegalovirus exposure and HLA in healthy donors. General observations from the study: The study labeled more than 150 TCR beta chains cytomegalovirus-associated. A few chains tied to CMV proved CMV antigen-specific in vitro.

The 120-subject validation cohort, separate from the approximately 670-subject first cohort, included the donors. With respect to this clone: The antigen is not known.

Using immunoSEQ multiplex PCR, the repertoire was profiled, and TCRdb retains in-frame clones only, with some absent. The table lists approximately 160,000 clones, roughly nine tenths of them singletons. This CDR3 has 17 amino acids. J was trimmed by 2 bases and V by 8 bases; bases with no gene match: 13. Germline CDR1 SNHLY, CDR2 FYNNEI. This sequence joins TRBV2 and TRBJ2-5; 11 bases fit TRBD2. This TCR came from a woman aged 25 to 39 in good health and CMV-seronegative. Material for sequencing was PBMCs. This CDR3 is CASFPGLAETSQETQYF. In DNA, the CDR3 is TGTGCCAGCTTCCCGGGACTAGCGGAGACCTCACAAGAGACCCAGTACTTC.